The 16 T cell receptor beta chains given below trace back to one sample, sequenced in a study of CD8+CD57+ T cells in acquired aplastic anemia. Genomic DNA served as template for TCR beta VDJ and CDR3 profiling. TCRdb independently ran MiXCR on the reads; one entry per CDR3 protein. Of 200,000 or so distinct CDR3 sequences in the sample, 50% to 75% are singletons; the top ten hold 46%. Sequenced sample: sorted CD4+, CD8+, or CD8+CD57+ T cells (not recorded which) from PBMCs. Receptors originate from a human donor with severe aplastic anemia or a healthy control (not recorded which).

The chain uses TRBV7-3 and TRBJ2-7; no clear D. In germline, CDR1 is SGHTA, CDR2 FQGTGA. Trimming took off 5 bases at V and 6 bases at J, with 14 bases between the two ends. This CDR3 spans 13 amino acids. In DNA, the CDR3 is TGTGCCAGCAGCCGCACCCCAAATCGCGAGCAGTACTTC. Encoded protein: CASSRTPNREQYF.

The rearrangement uses TRBV7-7 and TRBJ2-5; the D gene could be TRBD1 or TRBD2 (5 bases each). This CDR3 comprises 15 residues. Germline lookup yields CDR1 SSHAT and CDR2 FNYEAQ (reference sequence). V gave up 0 bases and J gave up 2 bases, with 10 bases separating them. The CDR3 protein is CASSLARGLQETQYF. CDR3 bases: TGTGCCAGCAGCTTAGCGAGGGGATTACAAGAGACCCAGTACTTC. The variable domain in full, completed from reference TRBV7-7 and TRBJ2-5, reads GAGVSQSPRYKVTKRGQDVTLRCDPISSHATLYWYQQALGQGPEFLTYFNYEAQPDKSGLPSDRFSAERPEGSISTLTIQRTEQRDSAMYRCASSLARGLQETQYFGPGTRLLVL.

The gene calls are TRBV25-1 and TRBJ2-1; no clear D gene. The CDR3 consists of 14 residues. Trimming took off 3 bases at V and 6 bases at J, with 12 bases between the two ends. Germline values: CDR1 MGHDK, CDR2 SYGVNS. CDR3 sequence: CASSDLPSSNEQFF. For the CDR3, the DNA is TGTGCCAGCAGTGACTTGCCCTCGAGCAATGAGCAGTTCTTC. The full variable domain, rest sourced from reference TRBV25-1 and TRBJ2-1, is EADIYQTPRYLVIGTGKKITLECSQTMGHDKMYWYQQDPGMELHLIHYSYGVNSTEKGDLSSESTVSRIRTEHFPLTLESARPSHTSQYLCASSDLPSSNEQFFGPGTRLTVL.

This clonotype was found many times. The chain employs TRBV5-8 and TRBJ2-7; D might be TRBD2 (5 bases). This CDR3 contains 15 residues. Germline V CDR1 and CDR2: SGHTS, YDEGEE. V was clipped by 1 base and J by 7 bases, with 18 bases between them. The CDR3 protein is CASSLSSGGFEEQYF. CDR3 nucleotides: TGTGCCAGCAGCTTGAGTAGTGGCGGGTTCGAGGAGCAGTACTTC.

This clonotype has more than one count but fewer than ten. The gene calls are TRBV7-2 and TRBJ2-3; 8 bases align to TRBD2. The CDR3 is made up of 15 amino acids. The V and J ends lost 3 bases and 4 bases, in that order; junction bases with no gene match: 6. The germline V gene encodes CDR1 SGHTA and CDR2 FQGNSA. The CDR3 bases are TGTGCCAGCAGCTTCCTCGGGGGGGGTGCAGATACGCAGTATTTT. Translated, it gives CASSFLGGGADTQYF.

V is TRBV2 and J is TRBJ2-5, with 7 bases identical to TRBD2. Germline loops: CDR1 SNHLY, CDR2 FYNNEI. The CDR3 totals 14 residues. V shed 6 bases, J shed 5 bases, and the junction held 9 bases outside the gene matches. Here the CDR3 DNA reads TGTGCCAGCAGCCCTACGGGGGGAGGGGAGACCCAGTACTTC. Residues: CASSPTGGGETQYF. Drawing the rest from reference TRBV2 and TRBJ2-5, the complete variable domain is EPEVTQTPSHQVTQMGQEVILRCVPISNHLYFYWYRQILGQKVEFLVSFYNNEISEKSEIFDDQFSVERPDGSNFTLKIRSTKLEDSAMYFCASSPTGGGETQYFGPGTRLLVL.

As regards this clonotype: At one of its ends the junction is not consistent with the germline gene, which may arise from a read error. The CDR3 DNA sequence: TGTGCTAGCAGCGACCAACTACCAAAGACCCAGTACTTC. Translation gives CASSDQLPKTQYF. This chain links TRBV7-7 with TRBJ2-5, with no clear D. The CDR3 length is 13 residues. Germline V gene data show CDR1 as SSHAT and CDR2 as FNYEAQ (reference sequence). Supplemented by reference TRBV7-7 and TRBJ2-5, the full variable domain reads GAGVSQSPRYKVTKRGQDVTLRCDPISSHATLYWYQQALGQGPEFLTYFNYEAQPDKSGLPSDRFSAERPEGSISTLTIQRTEQRDSAMYRCASSDQLPKTQYFGPGTRLLVL.

The J gene is TRBJ2-7, the V gene TRBV7-8; D remains ambiguous. CDR3 length: 15 residues. Germline assignment: CDR1 SGHVS and CDR2 FQNEAQ. The V and J ends lost 5 bases and 1 base respectively, with 15 bases between them. The CDR3 nucleotides read TGTGCCAGCAGCCTGACGGGCGCAGGTTCCTACGAGCAGTACTTC. Its translation is CASSLTGAGSYEQYF.

The rearrangement uses TRBV6-4 and TRBJ2-2; possibly TRBD2 for D (5 bases). Germline lookup yields CDR1 MRHNA and CDR2 SNTAGT. V dropped 0 bases and J dropped 5 bases, with 7 bases sitting between them. There are 14 residues in the CDR3. The CDR3 region is CASSDSPGTGELFF. CDR3 nucleotide sequence: TGTGCCAGCAGTGACTCTCCGGGGACCGGGGAGCTGTTTTTT.

Notes on this clonotype: This may be a read error, as it is one base from a much larger clone. V is TRBV4-1 and J is TRBJ2-1; a weak D match, TRBD2 (5 bases). From germline, CDR1 is MGHRA and CDR2 YSYEKL. The CDR3 covers 16 residues. Trimming left V 0 bases short and J 6 bases short, with 15 bases between. Here the CDR3 DNA reads TGCGCCAGCAGCCAAGAACAACCTAGCTACTGCAATGAGCAGTTCTTC. Its protein is CASSQEQPSYCNEQFF.

With respect to this clonotype: At one boundary the junction diverges from the germline segment, which might be a read error. V gene TRBV19 combines with J gene TRBJ1-2; possible D gene TRBD1, 6 bases. This CDR3 comprises 15 residues. The germline V gene encodes CDR1 LNHDA and CDR2 SQIVND (reference sequence). The CDR3 DNA reads TGCGCCAGCAGCTTGGCCGGACAGACCCTCTATGGCTACACCTTC. Its translation: CASSLAGQTLYGYTF.

This chain connects TRBV10-3 to TRBJ2-1; TRBD2 matches at 10 bases. The germline CDR1 and CDR2 sequences are ENHRY and SYGVKD. CDR3 length equals 13 residues. V shed 8 bases, J shed 7 bases, and the junction held 5 bases outside the gene matches. CDR3 sequence reads: CAILAGEVNEQFF. In DNA form, the CDR3 reads TGTGCCATCCTAGCGGGAGAGGTGAATGAGCAGTTCTTC.

The table lists this clonotype with a few counts. One junction end disagrees with the germline gene, perhaps due to a read error. V usage is TRBV5-6 and J usage is TRBJ2-7; the D gene is possibly TRBD1 (6 bases). CDR1 and CDR2 (germline): SGHDT, YYEEEE. The CDR3 covers 14 residues. The CDR3 DNA follows: TGTGCCAGCAGCTTAGGTCCGGACAGACCCAAAGCCCACTTC. The encoded protein is CASSLGPDRPKAHF.

The rearrangement links TRBV20-1 to TRBJ2-1; 7 bases map to TRBD1. Germline V CDR1 and CDR2: DFQATT, SNEGSKA (reference sequence). This CDR3 comprises 14 residues. Trimming at V came to 3 bases and at J to 5 bases, leaving 7 bases not matched to a gene. CDR3 DNA sequence: TGCAGTGCTAGTGCCGGGACAGAGAACAATGAGCAGTTCTTC. It encodes CSASAGTENNEQFF.

This clonotype was picked up one time. V and J are TRBV12-3 or TRBV12-4 and TRBJ2-7; weak D call: TRBD2 (6 bases). The CDR3 has 12 residues. Trimming cost V 7 bases and J 3 bases, with 10 bases left between them. The CDR3 reads CASTVGGYEQYF. CDR3 coding DNA: TGTGCCAGCACGGTGGGGGGCTACGAGCAGTACTTC.

V is TRBV19 and J is TRBJ1-5; D is unresolved. In germline, CDR1 is LNHDA, CDR2 SQIVND (reference sequence). Trimming left V 0 bases short and J 6 bases short, with 6 bases between. CDR3 length: 13 amino acids. The CDR3 coding sequence is TGTGCCAGTAGTATAGATGAGGCTCAGCCCCAGCATTTT. This encodes CASSIDEAQPQHF.